This T cell receptor beta chain is drawn from a study of blood T cell repertoires in COVID-19. Study-wide background: Acute and convalescent COVID-19 samples came from the United States, Italy and Spain. From T cells, B-cell-depleted T cells, or PBMCs came the material, which was cDNA or gDNA.

V trimming: 5 bases; J trimming: 4 bases; junction bases outside the gene matches: 6. This CDR3 has 16 residues. The germline gives CDR1 MDHEN, CDR2 SYDVKM. Authors' data handling: Amplification of reference gene primers was used by the study to estimate nucleated cell counts. Generated by immunoSEQ multiplex PCR, the TCRdb table keeps only in-frame clones and is missing some. The D gene and trimming were derived from the DNA, and the V and J assignments and clone size from that table. Of a few hundred thousand clones listed, about 88% are singletons. The V and J genes are TRBV28 and TRBJ2-2, with 11 nucleotides matching TRBD1. This TCR was recovered from a man aged 70-80 years with acute or convalescent COVID-19. The sample consisted of peripheral blood. CDR3 amino acids: CASSPSDRGLTGELFF. Written as DNA, the CDR3 is TGTGCCAGCAGTCCATCGGACAGGGGGCTCACCGGGGAGCTGTTTTTT.